A selection of T cell receptor beta chains follows, all from one sample in a study of identical twins. TCRdb reprocessed the 5' RACE reads with MiXCR, giving one entry per CDR3 protein. The repertoire holds about 240,000 distinct CDR3 sequences, with about an eighth as singletons. The same data also went into a second study, on yellow fever vaccine responses in identical twins.

Sequencing input: memory (CD45RO+) T cells sorted from blood. All receptors come from a woman between 18 and 29 years old in good health. The conserved cysteine and the conserved F or W are not part of the CDR3 here. Only some rows state a clone size, as once, few, many or a class for expanded clones.

many	TRBJ1-4	TRBV5-1	ASSPGGGRVEKLF
-	TRBJ2-2	TRBV11-3	ASSSNGELF
many	TRBJ2-3	TRBV11-2	ASSSRTSPNQISTDTQY
many	TRBJ2-6	TRBV10-3	AISVNEGTSSGANVLT
-	TRBJ2-5	TRBV6-1	ASSEARRGLAGGETQY
-	TRBJ2-7	TRBV3-1	ASSPAGGEQY
-	TRBJ2-7	TRBV28	ASSLWGAAAGASYEQY
few	TRBJ2-2	TRBV5-1	ASSLETGGKSGELF
many	TRBJ2-3	TRBV7-2	ASSPGLGGGTDTQY
many	TRBJ2-5	TRBV10-3	AISTSGGTKTQY
many	TRBJ2-3	TRBV20-1	SLSSGGTDTQY
-	TRBJ2-1	TRBV19	ASATSGTGYNEQF
once	TRBJ2-4	TRBV3-1	ASSQSGGLIRDIQY
-	TRBJ2-7	TRBV6-2/TRBV6-3	ASRDRDELY
few	TRBJ2-2	TRBV18	ASKTGVDTGELF
many	TRBJ2-1	TRBV12-3/TRBV12-4	ASSRGLSYNEQF
many	TRBJ2-7	TRBV12-3/TRBV12-4	ASSLSSGDEQY
-	TRBJ2-1	TRBV18	ASSPTGGNSYNEQF
many	TRBJ2-3	TRBV15	ATSPGDRVATDTQY
many	TRBJ1-6	TRBV20-1	SARLGQNSPLH
-	TRBJ2-3	TRBV25-1	ASSGTGGKDTQY
-	TRBJ2-5	TRBV5-5	ASSFGRGETQY
-	TRBJ2-2	TRBV20-1	SARPGSGDAGELF